By share of the sample, the clone carrying this T cell receptor (beta chain) is medium-sized. This CDR3 is 13 amino acids long. The V end lost 3 bases, the J end lost 7 bases, and 7 bases lay between the germline ends. The germline gives CDR1 MNHEY, CDR2 SMNVEV (reference sequence). This sample is drawn from a study of immune characterization of retroperitoneal liposarcoma. TCRdb re-analysed the PCR reads in MiXCR, keeping a single row per CDR3 protein. The sample has 4,000 to 4,500 distinct CDR3 sequences, approximately 30% seen once. This TCR was sampled from a female donor with retroperitoneal liposarcoma. What was sequenced was blood. The chain carries TRBV27 and TRBJ1-6; maybe TRBD1 (5 bases). DNA for the CDR3: TGTGCCAGCAGTTTCCGGGGCAATTCACCCCTCCACTTT. Amino acid sequence: CASSFRGNSPLHF.